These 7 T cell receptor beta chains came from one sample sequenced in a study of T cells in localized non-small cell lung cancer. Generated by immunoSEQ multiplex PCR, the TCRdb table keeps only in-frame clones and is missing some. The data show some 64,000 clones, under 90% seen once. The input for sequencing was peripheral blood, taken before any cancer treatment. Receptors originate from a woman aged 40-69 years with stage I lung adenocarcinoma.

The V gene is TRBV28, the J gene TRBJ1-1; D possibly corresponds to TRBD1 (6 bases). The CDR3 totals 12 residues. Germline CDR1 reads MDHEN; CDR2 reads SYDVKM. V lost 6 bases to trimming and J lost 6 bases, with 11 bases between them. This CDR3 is CASSSGASEAFF. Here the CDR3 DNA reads TGTGCCAGCAGCTCAGGGGCGTCTGAAGCTTTCTTT.

CDR3 in DNA: TGTGCCAGCAGTGAAGGGATCAATTCTGGAAACACCATATATTTT. Amino acids: CASSEGINSGNTIYF. The chain links TRBV6-1 to TRBJ1-3; D remains unclear. The V and J ends lost 1 base and 1 base respectively, with 8 bases between them. The CDR3 spans 15 residues. CDR1 is MNHNS, CDR2 SASEGT, per germline.

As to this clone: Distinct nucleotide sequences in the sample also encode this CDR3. CDR3 sequence: CASSGLSSGNTIYF. The CDR3 bases are TGTGCCAGTAGCGGACTGAGCTCTGGAAACACCATATATTTT. This chain uses TRBV19 with TRBJ1-3; no clear D. Trimming took off 6 bases at V and 0 bases at J, with 9 bases between the two ends. The CDR3 contains 14 residues. Per germline, CDR1 LNHDA and CDR2 SQIVND (reference sequence).

The CDR3: CASSLNRLGGGTNEQFF. The CDR3 bases are TGTGCCAGCAGCTTAAATCGTCTGGGAGGGGGAACCAATGAGCAGTTCTTC. The chain couples TRBV11-3 to TRBJ2-1; D is possibly TRBD2 (7 bases). CDR1 and CDR2 from the germline V gene are SGHNT and YENEEA. Trimming took off 2 bases at V and 6 bases at J, with 20 bases between the two ends. The CDR3 runs 17 residues.

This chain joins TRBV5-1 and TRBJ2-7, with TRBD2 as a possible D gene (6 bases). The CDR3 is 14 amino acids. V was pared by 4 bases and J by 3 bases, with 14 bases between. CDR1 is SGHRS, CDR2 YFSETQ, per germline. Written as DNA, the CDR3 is TGCGCCAGCAGCCCGGGGGTGGTTCTCTACGAGCAGTACTTC. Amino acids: CASSPGVVLYEQYF.

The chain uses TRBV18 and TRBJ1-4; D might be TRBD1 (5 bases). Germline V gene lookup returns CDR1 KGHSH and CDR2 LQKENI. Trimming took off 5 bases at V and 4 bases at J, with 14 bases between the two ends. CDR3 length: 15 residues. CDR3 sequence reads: CASSFLTEDNEKLFF. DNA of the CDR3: TGTGCCAGCTCATTTTTGACAGAAGATAATGAAAAACTGTTTTTT.

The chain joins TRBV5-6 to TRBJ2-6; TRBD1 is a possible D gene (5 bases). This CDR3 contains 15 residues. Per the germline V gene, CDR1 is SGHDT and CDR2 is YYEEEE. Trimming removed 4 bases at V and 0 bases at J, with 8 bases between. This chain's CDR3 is CASSPGFSGANVLTF. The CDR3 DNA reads TGTGCCAGCAGCCCAGGGTTCTCTGGGGCCAACGTCCTGACTTTC.